This passage covers 10 T cell receptor beta chains from one sample sequenced in a study of cytomegalovirus exposure and HLA in healthy donors. It was with 60 Vbeta and 13 Jbeta primers that the PCR ran. Generated by immunoSEQ multiplex PCR, the TCRdb table keeps only in-frame clones and is missing some. The sample includes more than 70,000 clones, about 80% of them seen just once. Sequencing was performed on PBMCs. The receptors derive from a man in his fifties in good health and CMV-seropositive.

This clone came up a few times. The chain has TRBV5-1 and TRBJ2-1; D perhaps matches TRBD2 (5 bases). Germline CDR1 and CDR2: SGHRS and YFSETQ. V dropped 5 bases and J dropped 12 bases, with 21 bases sitting between them. The CDR3 extends over 14 amino acids. The chain's CDR3 is CASSSDSSLPGQFF. The CDR3 DNA reads TGCGCCAGCAGTTCGGACTCATCTTTACCCGGGCAGTTCTTC.

J is TRBJ2-2 and V is TRBV19, with TRBD2 identical over 11 bases. The junction had 6 bases not matched to a gene; V was cut back by 7 bases and J by 2 bases. The germline CDR1 and CDR2 sequences are LNHDA and SQIVND (reference sequence). The CDR3 has 16 residues. Here the CDR3 reads CASTTLAGDNTGELFF. The DNA of the CDR3 is TGTGCCAGTACCACACTAGCGGGAGATAACACCGGGGAGCTGTTTTTT.

The V call is TRBV19, the J call TRBJ2-5; D ambiguous. Trimming removed 3 bases at V and 0 bases at J, with 8 bases between. This CDR3 contains 14 residues. Germline loops: CDR1 LNHDA, CDR2 SQIVND (reference sequence). CDR3 residues: CASSIPRNQETQYF. The CDR3 region has the DNA TGTGCCAGTAGTATCCCCAGGAACCAAGAGACCCAGTACTTC.

The chain carries TRBV30 and TRBJ2-1, with TRBD2 matching over 10 bases. The germline V gene encodes CDR1 GTSNPN and CDR2 SVGIG (reference sequence). Trimming took 3 bases from V and 4 from J; bases not matched to a gene: 9. This CDR3 has 16 residues. The CDR3 DNA reads as TGTGCCTGGAGCCACCGCGAACTAGCGGGATACAATGAGCAGTTCTTC. It specifies CAWSHRELAGYNEQFF.

The rearrangement uses TRBV4-1 and TRBJ2-7; weak D call: TRBD2 (7 bases). The CDR3 spans 16 residues. Per the germline V gene, CDR1 is MGHRA and CDR2 is YSYEKL. With 1 base removed from V and 0 bases from J, the gap between germline ends came to 13 bases. The CDR3 protein is CASSQGLADSSYEQYF. The CDR3, as DNA: TGCGCCAGCAGCCAAGGGCTAGCGGACAGCTCCTACGAGCAGTACTTC.

The chain recombines TRBV6-4 with TRBJ2-1; 9 bases line up with TRBD2. V shed 3 bases, J shed 9 bases, and the junction held 9 bases outside the gene matches. CDR1 and CDR2 from the germline V gene are MRHNA and SNTAGT. The CDR3 sequence is 15 residues long. The CDR3 bases are TGTGCCAGCAGTGAAGTAGCGGGAGTAAGTTCTGAGCAGTTCTTC. Encoded protein: CASSEVAGVSSEQFF.

This clone was detected only a few times. V usage is TRBV7-6 and J usage is TRBJ1-2; TRBD1 matches 11 bases. CDR1 and CDR2 from the germline V gene are SGHVS and FNYEAQ. The CDR3 loop spans 17 amino acids. V dropped 2 bases and J dropped 0; count of bases not matched to a gene: 5. CDR3 in amino acids: CASSLLGQGGTNYGYTF. The CDR3 DNA reads as TGTGCCAGCAGCTTATTGGGACAGGGGGGAACTAACTATGGCTACACCTTC.

The chain uses TRBV30 and TRBJ1-2, with D unresolved. This CDR3 is 13 amino acids long. The germline V gene has CDR1 GTSNPN and CDR2 SVGIG (reference sequence). V lost 2 bases, J lost 5 bases, and 12 bases lay in between. The CDR3: CAWSPSTMYGYTF. The CDR3 DNA is TGTGCCTGGAGTCCCTCGACAATGTATGGCTACACCTTC.

The chain couples TRBV11-3 to TRBJ2-1; 7 bases are a match to TRBD2. The CDR3 has 18 residues. CDR1 is SGHNT, CDR2 YENEEA, per germline. Unmatched junction bases numbered 12, after V lost 1 base and J lost 3 bases. The CDR3 DNA is TGTGCCAGCAGCTTAGGCCCACTAGCGCCATCGTACTACAATGAGCAGTTCTTC. Protein product: CASSLGPLAPSYYNEQFF. Combining the CDR3 with reference TRBV11-3 and TRBJ2-1 gives the whole variable domain EAGVVQSPRYKIIEKKQPVAFWCNPISGHNTLYWYLQNLGQGPELLIRYENEEAVDDSQLPKDRFSAERLKGVDSTLKIQPAELGDSAVYLCASSLGPLAPSYYNEQFFGPGTRLTVL.

The chain is built from TRBV6-6 and TRBJ2-1; D uncertain. V shed 6 bases and J shed 9 bases, with 9 bases lying between them. From germline, CDR1 is MNHNY and CDR2 SVGAGI (reference sequence). The CDR3 is 11 residues long. The CDR3 sequence is CASRRRGEQFF. CDR3 in DNA: TGTGCCAGCAGACGGAGAGGTGAGCAGTTCTTC.